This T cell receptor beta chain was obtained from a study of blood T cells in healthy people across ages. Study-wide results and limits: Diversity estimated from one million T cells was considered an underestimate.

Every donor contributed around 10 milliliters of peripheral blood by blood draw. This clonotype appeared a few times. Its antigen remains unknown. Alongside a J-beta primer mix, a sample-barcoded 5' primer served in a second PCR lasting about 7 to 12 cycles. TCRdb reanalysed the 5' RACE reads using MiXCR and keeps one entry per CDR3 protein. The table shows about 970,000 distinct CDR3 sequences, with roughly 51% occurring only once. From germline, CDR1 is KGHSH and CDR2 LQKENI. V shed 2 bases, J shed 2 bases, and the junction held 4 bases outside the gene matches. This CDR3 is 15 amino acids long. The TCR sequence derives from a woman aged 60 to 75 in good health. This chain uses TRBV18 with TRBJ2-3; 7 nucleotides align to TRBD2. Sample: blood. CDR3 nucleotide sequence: TGTGCCAGCTCACCAAGCGGGGTTGCCACAGATACGCAGTATTTT. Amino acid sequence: CASSPSGVATDTQYF.